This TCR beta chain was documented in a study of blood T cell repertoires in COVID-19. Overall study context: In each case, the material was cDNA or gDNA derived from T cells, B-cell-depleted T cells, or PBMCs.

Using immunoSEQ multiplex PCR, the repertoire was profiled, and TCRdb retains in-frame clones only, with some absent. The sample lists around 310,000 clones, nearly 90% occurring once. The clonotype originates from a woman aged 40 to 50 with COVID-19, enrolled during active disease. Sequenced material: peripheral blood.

This chain's CDR3 is CASSQVPNYEQYF. The CDR3 nucleotides are TGTGCCAGCAGCCAAGTCCCTAACTACGAGCAGTACTTC. This sequence joins TRBV3-1 (or the pseudogene TRBV3-2) and TRBJ2-7; D uncertain. Germline V gives CDR1 LGHDT, CDR2 YNNKEL (reference sequence). The CDR3 loop spans 13 amino acids. V shed 1 base and J shed 3 bases, with 7 bases lying between them.